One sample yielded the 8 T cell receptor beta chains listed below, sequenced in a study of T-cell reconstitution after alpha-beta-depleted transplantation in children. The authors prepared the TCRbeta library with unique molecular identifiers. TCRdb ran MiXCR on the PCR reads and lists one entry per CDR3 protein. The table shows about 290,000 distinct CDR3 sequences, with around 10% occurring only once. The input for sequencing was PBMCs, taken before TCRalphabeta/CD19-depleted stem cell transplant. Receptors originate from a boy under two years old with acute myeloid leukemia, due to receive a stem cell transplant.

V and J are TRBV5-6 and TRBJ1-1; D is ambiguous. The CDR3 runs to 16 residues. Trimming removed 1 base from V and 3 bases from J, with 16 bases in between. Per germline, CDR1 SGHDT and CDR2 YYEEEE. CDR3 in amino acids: CASSLLATNGDTEAFF. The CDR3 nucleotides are TGTGCCAGCAGCTTGCTGGCCACTAACGGGGACACTGAAGCTTTCTTT.

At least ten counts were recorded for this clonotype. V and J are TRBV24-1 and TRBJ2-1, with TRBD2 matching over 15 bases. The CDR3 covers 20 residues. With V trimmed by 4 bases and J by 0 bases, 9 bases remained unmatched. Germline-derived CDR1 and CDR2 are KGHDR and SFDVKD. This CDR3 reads CATSDPGLAGGKTSYNEQFF. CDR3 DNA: TGTGCCACCAGTGACCCGGGACTAGCGGGAGGCAAAACCTCCTACAATGAGCAGTTCTTC.

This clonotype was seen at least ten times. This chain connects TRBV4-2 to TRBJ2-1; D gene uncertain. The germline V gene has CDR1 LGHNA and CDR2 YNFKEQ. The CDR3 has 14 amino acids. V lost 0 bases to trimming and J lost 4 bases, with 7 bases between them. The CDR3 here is CASSQDSQYNEQFF. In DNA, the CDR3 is TGTGCCAGCAGCCAAGATTCACAGTACAATGAGCAGTTCTTC.

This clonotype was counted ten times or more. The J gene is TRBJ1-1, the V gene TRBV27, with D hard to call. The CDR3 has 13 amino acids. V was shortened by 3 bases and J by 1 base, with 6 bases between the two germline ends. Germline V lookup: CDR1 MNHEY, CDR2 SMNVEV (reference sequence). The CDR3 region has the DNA TGTGCCAGCAGTTTCAAGGGGAACACTGAAGCTTTCTTT. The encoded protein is CASSFKGNTEAFF.

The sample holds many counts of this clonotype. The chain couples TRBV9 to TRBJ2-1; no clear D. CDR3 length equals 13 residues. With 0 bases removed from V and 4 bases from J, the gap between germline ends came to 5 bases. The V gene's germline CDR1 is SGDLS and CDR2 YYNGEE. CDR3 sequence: CASSVGVYNEQFF. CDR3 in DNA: TGTGCCAGCAGCGTAGGCGTTTACAATGAGCAGTTCTTC.

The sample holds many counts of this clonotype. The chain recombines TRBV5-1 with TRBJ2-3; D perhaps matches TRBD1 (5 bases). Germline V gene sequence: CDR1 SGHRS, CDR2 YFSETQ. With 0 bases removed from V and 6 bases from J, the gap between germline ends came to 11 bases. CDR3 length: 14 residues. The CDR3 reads CASSLGQGDDTQYF. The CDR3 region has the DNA TGCGCCAGCAGCTTGGGGCAGGGCGACGATACGCAGTATTTT.

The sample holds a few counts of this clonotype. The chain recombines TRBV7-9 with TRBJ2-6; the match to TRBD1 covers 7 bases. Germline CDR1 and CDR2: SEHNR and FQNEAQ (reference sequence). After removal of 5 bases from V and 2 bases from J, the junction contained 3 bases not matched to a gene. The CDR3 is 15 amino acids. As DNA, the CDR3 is TGTGCCAGCAGCGTTACAGGGGCTGGGGCCAACGTCCTGACTTTC. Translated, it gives CASSVTGAGANVLTF.

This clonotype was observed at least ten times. CDR3 sequence reads: CSVVPTSGGTGELFF. The CDR3 region has the DNA TGCAGCGTTGTTCCAACTAGCGGGGGCACCGGGGAGCTGTTTTTT. V is TRBV29-1 and J is TRBJ2-2; 11 nucleotides match TRBD2. Germline assignment: CDR1 SQVTM and CDR2 ANQGSEA. V lost 4 bases to trimming and J lost 4 bases; unmatched junction nucleotides: 5. This CDR3 region has 15 residues.